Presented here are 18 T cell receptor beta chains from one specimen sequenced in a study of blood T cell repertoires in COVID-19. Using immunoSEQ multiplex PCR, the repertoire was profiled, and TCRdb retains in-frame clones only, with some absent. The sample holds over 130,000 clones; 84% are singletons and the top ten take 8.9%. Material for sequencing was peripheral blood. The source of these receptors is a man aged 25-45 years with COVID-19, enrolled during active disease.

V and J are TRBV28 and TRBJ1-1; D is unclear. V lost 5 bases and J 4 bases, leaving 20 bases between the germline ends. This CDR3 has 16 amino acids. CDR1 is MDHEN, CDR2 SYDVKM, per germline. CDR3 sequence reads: CASSPAGVTGRTEAFF. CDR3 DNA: TGTGCCAGCAGTCCGGCCGGCGTCACGGGTCGCACTGAAGCTTTCTTT. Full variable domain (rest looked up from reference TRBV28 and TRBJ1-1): DVKVTQSSRYLVKRTGEKVFLECVQDMDHENMFWYRQDPGLGLRLIYFSYDVKMKEKGDIPEGYSVSREKKERFSLILESASTNQTSMYLCASSPAGVTGRTEAFFGQGTRLTVV.

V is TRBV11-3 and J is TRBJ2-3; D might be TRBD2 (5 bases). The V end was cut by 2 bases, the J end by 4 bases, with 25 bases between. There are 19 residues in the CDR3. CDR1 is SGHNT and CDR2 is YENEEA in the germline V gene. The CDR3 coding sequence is TGTGCCAGCAGCTTATGGAGGAGGTTACGTTTTGAGATCGCAGATACGCAGTATTTT. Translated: CASSLWRRLRFEIADTQYF.

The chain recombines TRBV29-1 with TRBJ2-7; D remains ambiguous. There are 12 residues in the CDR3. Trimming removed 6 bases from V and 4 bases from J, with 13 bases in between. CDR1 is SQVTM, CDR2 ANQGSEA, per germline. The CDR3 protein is CSVDSSGYEQYF. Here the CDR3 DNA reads TGCAGCGTGGATAGTTCGGGTTACGAGCAGTACTTC.

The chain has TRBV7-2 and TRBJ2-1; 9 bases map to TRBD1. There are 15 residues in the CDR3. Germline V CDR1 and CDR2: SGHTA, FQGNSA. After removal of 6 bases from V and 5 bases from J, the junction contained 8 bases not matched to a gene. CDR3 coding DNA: TGTGCCAGCAGAACCCCGGGACAGGGCGACAATGAGCAGTTCTTC. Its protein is CASRTPGQGDNEQFF.

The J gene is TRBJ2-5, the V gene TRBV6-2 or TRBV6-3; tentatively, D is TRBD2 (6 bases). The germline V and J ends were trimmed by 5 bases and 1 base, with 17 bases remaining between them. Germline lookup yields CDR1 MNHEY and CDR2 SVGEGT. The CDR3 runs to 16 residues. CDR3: CASSPPGTFIQETQYF. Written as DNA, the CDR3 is TGTGCCAGCAGTCCCCCAGGGACTTTCATCCAAGAGACCCAGTACTTC.

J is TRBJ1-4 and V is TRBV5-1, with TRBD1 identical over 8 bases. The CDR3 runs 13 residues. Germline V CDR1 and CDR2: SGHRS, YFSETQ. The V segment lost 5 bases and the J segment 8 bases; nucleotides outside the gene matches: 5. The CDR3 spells CASSSDRAEKLFF. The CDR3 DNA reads TGCGCCAGCAGTTCGGACAGGGCCGAAAAACTGTTTTTT.

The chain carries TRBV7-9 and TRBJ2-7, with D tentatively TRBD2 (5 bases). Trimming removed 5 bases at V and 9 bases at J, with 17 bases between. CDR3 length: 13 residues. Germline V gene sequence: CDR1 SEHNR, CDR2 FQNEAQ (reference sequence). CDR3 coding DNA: TGTGCCAGCAGCGCCCCCTTTCTAGAGGGGCAGTACTTC. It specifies CASSAPFLEGQYF.

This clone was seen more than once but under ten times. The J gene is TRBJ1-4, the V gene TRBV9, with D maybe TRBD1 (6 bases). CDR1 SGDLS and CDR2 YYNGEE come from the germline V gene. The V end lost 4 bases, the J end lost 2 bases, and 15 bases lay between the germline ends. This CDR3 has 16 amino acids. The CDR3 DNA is TGTGCCAGCAGCAGAACAGGGTTCACTACTAATGAAAAACTGTTTTTT. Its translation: CASSRTGFTTNEKLFF.

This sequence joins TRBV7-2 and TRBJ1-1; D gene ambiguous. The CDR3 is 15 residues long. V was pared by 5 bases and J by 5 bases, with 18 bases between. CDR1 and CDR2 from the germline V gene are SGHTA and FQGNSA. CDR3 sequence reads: CASSPPPGIDTEAFF. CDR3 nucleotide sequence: TGTGCCAGCAGCCCCCCGCCGGGGATCGATACTGAAGCTTTCTTT.

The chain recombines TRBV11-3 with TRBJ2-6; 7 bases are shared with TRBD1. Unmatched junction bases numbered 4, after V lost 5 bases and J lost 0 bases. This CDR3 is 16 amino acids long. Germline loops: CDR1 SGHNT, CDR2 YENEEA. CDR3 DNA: TGTGCCAGCAGCCCCCGGACAGGCTCTGGGGCCAACGTCCTGACTTTC. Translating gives CASSPRTGSGANVLTF. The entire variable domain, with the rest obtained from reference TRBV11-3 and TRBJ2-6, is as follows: EAGVVQSPRYKIIEKKQPVAFWCNPISGHNTLYWYLQNLGQGPELLIRYENEEAVDDSQLPKDRFSAERLKGVDSTLKIQPAELGDSAVYLCASSPRTGSGANVLTFGAGSRLTVL.

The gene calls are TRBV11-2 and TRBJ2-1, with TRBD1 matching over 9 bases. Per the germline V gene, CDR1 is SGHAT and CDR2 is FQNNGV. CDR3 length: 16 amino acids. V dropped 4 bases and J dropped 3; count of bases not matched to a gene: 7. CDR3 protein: CASSSYRDRDYNEQFF. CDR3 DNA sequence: TGTGCCAGCAGCTCCTACCGGGACAGGGACTACAATGAGCAGTTCTTC.

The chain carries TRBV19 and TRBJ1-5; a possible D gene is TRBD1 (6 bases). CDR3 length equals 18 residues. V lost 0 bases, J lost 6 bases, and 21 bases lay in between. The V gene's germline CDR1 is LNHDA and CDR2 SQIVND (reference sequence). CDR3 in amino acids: CASSIDLGGQTVGQPQHF. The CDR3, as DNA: TGTGCCAGTAGTATAGATCTGGGTGGACAGACCGTCGGTCAGCCCCAGCATTTT.

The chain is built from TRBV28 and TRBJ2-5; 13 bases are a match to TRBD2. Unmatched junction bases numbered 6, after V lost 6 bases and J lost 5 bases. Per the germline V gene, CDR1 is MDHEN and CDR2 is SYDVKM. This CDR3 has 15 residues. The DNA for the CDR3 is TGTGCCAGCAGGATTCTGACTAGCGGGAGGGAGACCCAGTACTTC. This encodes CASRILTSGRETQYF.

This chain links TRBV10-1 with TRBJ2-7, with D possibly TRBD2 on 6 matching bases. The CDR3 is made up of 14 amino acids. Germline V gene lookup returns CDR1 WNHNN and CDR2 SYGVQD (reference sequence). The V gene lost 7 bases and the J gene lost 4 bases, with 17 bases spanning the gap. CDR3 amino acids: CASTGLLPPYEQYF. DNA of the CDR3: TGCGCCAGCACCGGACTATTACCTCCTTACGAGCAGTACTTC.

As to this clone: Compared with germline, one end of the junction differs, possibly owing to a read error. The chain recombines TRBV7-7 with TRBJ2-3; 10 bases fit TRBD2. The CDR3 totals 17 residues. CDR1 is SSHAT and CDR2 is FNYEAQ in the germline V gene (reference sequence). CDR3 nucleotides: TGTGCTAGCAGCTTAGGGGAACTAGCGGGGCCCACAGATACGCAGTATTTT. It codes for CASSLGELAGPTDTQYF.

CDR3 coding DNA: TGTGCCAGCACCCCGGGCGGGAGTGCGTTTGAGACCCAGTACTTC. Protein product: CASTPGGSAFETQYF. V is TRBV3-1 (or the pseudogene TRBV3-2) and J is TRBJ2-5; 7 bases agree with TRBD2. The germline CDR1 and CDR2 sequences are LGHDT and YNNKEL (reference sequence). V shed 7 bases and J 5 bases; nucleotides not matched to a gene: 13. The CDR3 extends over 15 amino acids.

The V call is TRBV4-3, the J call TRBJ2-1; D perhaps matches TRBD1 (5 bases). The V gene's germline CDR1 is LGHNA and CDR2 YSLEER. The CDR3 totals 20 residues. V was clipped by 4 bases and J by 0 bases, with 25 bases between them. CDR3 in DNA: TGCGCCAGCAGCCGGGGCCTCCTATCTCCATTCTTGGGCTCCTACAATGAGCAGTTCTTC. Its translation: CASSRGLLSPFLGSYNEQFF.

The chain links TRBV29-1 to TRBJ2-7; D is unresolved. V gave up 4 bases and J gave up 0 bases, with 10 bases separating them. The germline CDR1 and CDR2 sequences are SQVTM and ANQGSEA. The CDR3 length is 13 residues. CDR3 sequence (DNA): TGCAGCGTTGTTTCGGAGTCCTCCTACGAGCAGTACTTC. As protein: CSVVSESSYEQYF.